In its sample, the clone carrying this T cell receptor beta chain was seen a few times. What it recognizes is unknown. This sample is drawn from a study of chemoradiotherapy in HPV16-positive cancers. Study-level findings and limits: Better recurrence-free survival went with HPV-responsive T-cell expansion in HPV16-positive patients.

The data were produced by immunoSEQ multiplex PCR, yet TCRdb's version contains in-frame clones alone and is incomplete. The data hold 30,000 to 40,000 clones, with roughly 90% observed a single time. V lost 5 bases and J lost 2, with 12 bases in between. The CDR3 runs to 14 residues. Germline-derived CDR1 and CDR2 are SEHNR and FQNEAQ (reference sequence). The genes are TRBV7-9 and TRBJ1-1, with D unresolved. Source: blood, taken from a patient who underwent chemoradiotherapy. The TCR was taken from a human donor with HPV-associated anogenital cancer. The CDR3 DNA reads TGTGCCAGCAGCCCAATGGACGGTAACACTGAAGCTTTCTTT. Residues: CASSPMDGNTEAFF. Drawing the rest from reference TRBV7-9 and TRBJ1-1, the complete variable domain is DTGVSQNPRHKITKRGQNVTFRCDPISEHNRLYWYRQTLGQGPEFLTYFQNEAQLEKSRLLSDRFSAERPKGSFSTLEIQRTEQGDSAMYLCASSPMDGNTEAFFGQGTRLTVV.